This T cell receptor beta chain was captured in a study of blood T cell repertoires in COVID-19. The wider study: The United States, Italy and Spain provided the acute and convalescent COVID-19 samples. T cells, B-cell-depleted T cells, or PBMCs supplied cDNA or gDNA.

Under the authors' procedure: Quantification of nucleated cells was approximated via reference gene primer amplification. Clones were sequenced by immunoSEQ multiplex PCR, and TCRdb holds only the in-frame ones, with some missing. D and trimming come from the DNA, and the V and J calls and clone size come from that table. The sample has some 50,000 clones, 75% to 90% seen once. CDR3 length equals 15 residues. Germline V gene data show CDR1 as LNHDA and CDR2 as SQIVND (reference sequence). V was clipped by 6 bases and J by 4 bases, with 16 bases between them. The clonotype comes from a human donor in a cohort sampled during active COVID-19. The V gene is TRBV19, the J gene TRBJ2-1; perhaps TRBD1 as D (6 bases). The sample taken for sequencing was peripheral blood. The DNA of the CDR3 is TGTGCCAGTAGCACTAGAGGGGGACCATACAATGAGCAGTTCTTC. Translation gives CASSTRGGPYNEQFF. Filled out from reference TRBV19 and TRBJ2-1, the complete variable domain reads DGGITQSPKYLFRKEGQNVTLSCEQNLNHDAMYWYRQDPGQGLRLIYYSQIVNDFQKGDIAEGYSVSREKKESFPLTVTSAQKNPTAFYLCASSTRGGPYNEQFFGPGTRLTVL.